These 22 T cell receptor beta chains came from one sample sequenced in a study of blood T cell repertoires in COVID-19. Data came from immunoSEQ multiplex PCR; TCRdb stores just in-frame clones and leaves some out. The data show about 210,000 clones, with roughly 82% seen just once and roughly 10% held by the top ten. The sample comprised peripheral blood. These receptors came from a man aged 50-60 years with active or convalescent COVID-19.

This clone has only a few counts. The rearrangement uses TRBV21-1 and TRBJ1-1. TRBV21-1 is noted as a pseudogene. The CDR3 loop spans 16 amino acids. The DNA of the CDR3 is TGTGCCAGCAGCAAGGTCTGTGGCGGCATGAACACTGAAGCTTTCTTT. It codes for CASSKVCGGMNTEAFF.

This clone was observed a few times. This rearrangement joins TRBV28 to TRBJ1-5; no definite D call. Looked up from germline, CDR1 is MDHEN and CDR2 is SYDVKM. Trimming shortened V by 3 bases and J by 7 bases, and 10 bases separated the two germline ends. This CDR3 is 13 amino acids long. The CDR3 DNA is TGTGCCAGCAGTTTCGGAGCGGTCCAGCCCCAGCATTTT. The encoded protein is CASSFGAVQPQHF. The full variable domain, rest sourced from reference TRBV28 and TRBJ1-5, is DVKVTQSSRYLVKRTGEKVFLECVQDMDHENMFWYRQDPGLGLRLIYFSYDVKMKEKGDIPEGYSVSREKKERFSLILESASTNQTSMYLCASSFGAVQPQHFGDGTRLSIL.

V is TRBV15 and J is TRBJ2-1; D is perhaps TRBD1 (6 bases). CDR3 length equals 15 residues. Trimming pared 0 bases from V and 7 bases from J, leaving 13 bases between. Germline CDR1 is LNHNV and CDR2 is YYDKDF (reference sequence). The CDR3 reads CATSRDLGAGNEQFF. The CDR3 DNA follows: TGTGCCACCAGCAGAGATCTGGGGGCCGGTAATGAGCAGTTCTTC.

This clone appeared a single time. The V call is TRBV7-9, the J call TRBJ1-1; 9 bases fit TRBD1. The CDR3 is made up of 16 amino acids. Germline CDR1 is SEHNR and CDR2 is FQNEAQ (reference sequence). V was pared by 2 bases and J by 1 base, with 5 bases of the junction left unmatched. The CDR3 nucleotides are TGTGCCAGCAGCTTATCGCGGACAGGGGCGAACACTGAAGCTTTCTTT. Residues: CASSLSRTGANTEAFF.

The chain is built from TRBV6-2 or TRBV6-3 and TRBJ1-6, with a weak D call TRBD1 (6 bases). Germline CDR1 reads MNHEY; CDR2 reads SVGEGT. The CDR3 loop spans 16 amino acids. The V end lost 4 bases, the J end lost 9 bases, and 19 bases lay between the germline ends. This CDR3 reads CASSSLTGKAISPLHF. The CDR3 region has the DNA TGTGCCAGCAGTTCCCTGACAGGCAAAGCGATTTCACCCCTCCACTTT.

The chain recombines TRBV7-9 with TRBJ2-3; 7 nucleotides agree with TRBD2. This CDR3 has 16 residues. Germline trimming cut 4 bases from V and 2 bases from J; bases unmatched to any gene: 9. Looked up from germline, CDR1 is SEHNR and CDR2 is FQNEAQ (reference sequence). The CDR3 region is CASSSWDYRYTDTQYF. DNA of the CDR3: TGTGCCAGCAGCTCCTGGGACTATCGGTACACAGATACGCAGTATTTT.

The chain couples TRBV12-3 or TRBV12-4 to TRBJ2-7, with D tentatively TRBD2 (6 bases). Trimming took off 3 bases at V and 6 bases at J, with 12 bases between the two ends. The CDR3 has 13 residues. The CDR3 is CASSFQGLGEQYV. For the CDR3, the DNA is TGTGCCAGCAGTTTCCAGGGACTTGGCGAGCAGTACGTC.

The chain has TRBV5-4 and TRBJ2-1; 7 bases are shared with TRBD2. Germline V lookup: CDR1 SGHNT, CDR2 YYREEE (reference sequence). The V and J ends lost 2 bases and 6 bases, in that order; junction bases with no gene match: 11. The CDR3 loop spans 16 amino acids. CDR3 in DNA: TGTGCCAGCAGCTTTAAGAGGAGCGGGATTAGCAATGAGCAGTTCTTC. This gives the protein CASSFKRSGISNEQFF.

As DNA, the CDR3 is TGTGCCAGTGCAGGGATTGTAGAAGCTTTCTTT. This encodes CASAGIVEAFF. The rearrangement joins TRBV28 to TRBJ1-1, with a possible D match to TRBD1 (5 bases). CDR3 size: 11 residues. V lost 9 bases, J lost 8 bases, and 13 bases lay in between. CDR1 and CDR2 (germline): MDHEN, SYDVKM.

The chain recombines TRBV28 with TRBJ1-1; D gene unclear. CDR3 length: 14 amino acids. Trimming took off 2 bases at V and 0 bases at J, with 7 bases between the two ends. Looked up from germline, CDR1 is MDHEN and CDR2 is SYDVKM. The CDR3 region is CASSLGGLNTEAFF. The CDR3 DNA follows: TGTGCCAGCAGTTTAGGCGGCCTGAACACTGAAGCTTTCTTT.

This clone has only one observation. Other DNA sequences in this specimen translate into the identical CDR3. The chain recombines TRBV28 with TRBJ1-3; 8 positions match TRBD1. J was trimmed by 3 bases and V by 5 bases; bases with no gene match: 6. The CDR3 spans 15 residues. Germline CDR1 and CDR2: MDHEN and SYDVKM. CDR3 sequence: CASSPTQGVGNTIYF. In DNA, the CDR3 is TGTGCCAGCAGTCCAACACAGGGGGTTGGAAACACCATATATTTT. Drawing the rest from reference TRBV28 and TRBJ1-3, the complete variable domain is DVKVTQSSRYLVKRTGEKVFLECVQDMDHENMFWYRQDPGLGLRLIYFSYDVKMKEKGDIPEGYSVSREKKERFSLILESASTNQTSMYLCASSPTQGVGNTIYFGEGSWLTVV.

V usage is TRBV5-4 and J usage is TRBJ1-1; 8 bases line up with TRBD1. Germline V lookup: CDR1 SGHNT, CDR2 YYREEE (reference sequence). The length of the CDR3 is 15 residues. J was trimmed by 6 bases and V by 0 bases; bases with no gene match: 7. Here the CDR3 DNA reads TGTGCCAGCAGCTTGGTGCCCGGGACAGGCGCTGAAGCTTTCTTT. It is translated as CASSLVPGTGAEAFF. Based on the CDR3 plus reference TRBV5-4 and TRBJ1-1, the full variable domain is ETGVTQSPTHLIKTRGQQVTLRCSSQSGHNTVSWYQQALGQGPQFIFQYYREEENGRGNFPPRFSGLQFPNYSSELNVNALELDDSALYLCASSLVPGTGAEAFFGQGTRLTVV.

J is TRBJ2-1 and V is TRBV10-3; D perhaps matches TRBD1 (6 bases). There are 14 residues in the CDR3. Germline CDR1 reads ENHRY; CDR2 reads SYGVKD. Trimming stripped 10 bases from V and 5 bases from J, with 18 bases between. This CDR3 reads CATWDIERDNEQFF. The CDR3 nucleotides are TGTGCCACATGGGACATAGAACGAGACAATGAGCAGTTCTTC.

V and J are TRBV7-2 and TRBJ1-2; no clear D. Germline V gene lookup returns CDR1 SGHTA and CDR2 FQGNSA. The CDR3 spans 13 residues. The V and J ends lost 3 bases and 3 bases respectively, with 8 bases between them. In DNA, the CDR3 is TGTGCCAGCAGCTTGGGCGGGCACTATGGCTACACCTTC. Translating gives CASSLGGHYGYTF.

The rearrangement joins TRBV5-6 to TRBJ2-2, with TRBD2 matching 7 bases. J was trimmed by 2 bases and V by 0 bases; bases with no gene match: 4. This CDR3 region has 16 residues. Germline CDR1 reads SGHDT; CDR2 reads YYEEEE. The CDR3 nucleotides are TGTGCCAGCAGCTTGGTTGGACTAGAAAACACCGGGGAGCTGTTTTTT. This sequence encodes CASSLVGLENTGELFF.

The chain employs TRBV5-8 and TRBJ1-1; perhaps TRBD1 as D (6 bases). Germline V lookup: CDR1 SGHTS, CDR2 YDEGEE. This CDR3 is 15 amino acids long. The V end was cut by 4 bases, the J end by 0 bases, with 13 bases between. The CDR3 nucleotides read TGTGCCAGCAGCCACCCGGACAGACTGAACACTGAAGCTTTCTTT. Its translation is CASSHPDRLNTEAFF. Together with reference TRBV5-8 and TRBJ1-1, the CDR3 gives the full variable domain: EAGVTQSPTHLIKTRGQQATLRCSPISGHTSVYWYQQALGLGLQFLLWYDEGEERNRGNFPPRFSGRQFPNYSSELNVNALELEDSALYLCASSHPDRLNTEAFFGQGTRLTVV.

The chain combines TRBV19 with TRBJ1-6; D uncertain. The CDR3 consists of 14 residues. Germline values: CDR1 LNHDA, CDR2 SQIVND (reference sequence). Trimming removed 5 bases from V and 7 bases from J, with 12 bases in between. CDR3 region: CASSLYSLNSPLHF. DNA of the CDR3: TGTGCCAGTAGTTTGTACAGCCTCAATTCACCCCTCCACTTT.

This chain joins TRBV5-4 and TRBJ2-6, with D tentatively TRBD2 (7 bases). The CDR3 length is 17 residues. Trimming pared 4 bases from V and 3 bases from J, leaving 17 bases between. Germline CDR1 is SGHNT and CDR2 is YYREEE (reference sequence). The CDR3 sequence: CASSGPTGGGGANVLTF. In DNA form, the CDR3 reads TGTGCCAGCAGCGGTCCGACGGGGGGCGGTGGGGCCAACGTCCTGACTTTC.

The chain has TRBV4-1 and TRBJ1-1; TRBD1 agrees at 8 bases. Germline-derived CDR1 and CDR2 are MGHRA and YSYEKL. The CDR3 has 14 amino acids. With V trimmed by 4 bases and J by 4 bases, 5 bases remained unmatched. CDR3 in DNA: TGCGCCAGCAGCCCCGGACAGGGCTCCACTGAAGCTTTCTTT. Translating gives CASSPGQGSTEAFF.

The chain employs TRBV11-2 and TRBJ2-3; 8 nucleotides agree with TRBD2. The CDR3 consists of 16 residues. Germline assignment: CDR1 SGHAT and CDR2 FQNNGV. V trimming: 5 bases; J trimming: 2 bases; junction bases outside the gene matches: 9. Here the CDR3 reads CASSPPGGAATDTQYF. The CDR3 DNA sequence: TGTGCCAGCAGCCCCCCGGGAGGGGCGGCCACAGATACGCAGTATTTT.

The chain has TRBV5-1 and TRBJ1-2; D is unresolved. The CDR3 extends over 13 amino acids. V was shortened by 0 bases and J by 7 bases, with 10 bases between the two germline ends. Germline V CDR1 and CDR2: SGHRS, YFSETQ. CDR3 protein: CASSLGHTVGYTF. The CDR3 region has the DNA TGCGCCAGCAGCTTGGGCCATACGGTTGGCTACACCTTC. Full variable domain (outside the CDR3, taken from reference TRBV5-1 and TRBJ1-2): KAGVTQTPRYLIKTRGQQVTLSCSPISGHRSVSWYQQTPGQGLQFLFEYFSETQRNKGNFPGRFSGRQFSNSRSEMNVSTLELGDSALYLCASSLGHTVGYTFGSGTRLTVV.

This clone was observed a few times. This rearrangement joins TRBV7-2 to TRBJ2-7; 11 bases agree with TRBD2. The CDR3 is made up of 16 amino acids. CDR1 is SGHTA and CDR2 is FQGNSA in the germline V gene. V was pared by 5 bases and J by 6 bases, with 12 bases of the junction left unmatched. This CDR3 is CASSPRSSGRVSEQYF. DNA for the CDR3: TGTGCCAGCAGCCCAAGGAGTAGCGGGAGGGTCAGCGAGCAGTACTTC.